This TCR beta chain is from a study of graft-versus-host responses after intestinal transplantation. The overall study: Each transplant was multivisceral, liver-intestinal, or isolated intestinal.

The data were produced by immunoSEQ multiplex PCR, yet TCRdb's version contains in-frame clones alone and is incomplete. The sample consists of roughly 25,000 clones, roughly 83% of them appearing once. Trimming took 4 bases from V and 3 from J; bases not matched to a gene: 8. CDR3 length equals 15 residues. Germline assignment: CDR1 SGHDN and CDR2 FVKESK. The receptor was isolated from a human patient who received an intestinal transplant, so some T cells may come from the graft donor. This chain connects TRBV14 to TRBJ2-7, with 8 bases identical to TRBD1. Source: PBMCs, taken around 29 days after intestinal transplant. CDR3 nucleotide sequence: TGTGCCAGCAGCCTAGGGACAGGCCCCGGCTACGAGCAGTACTTC. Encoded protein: CASSLGTGPGYEQYF.